This TCR beta chain was sequenced during a study of blood T cells in healthy people across ages. Combining a sample-barcoded 5' primer with a J-beta primer mix, a second PCR ran for roughly 6 to 11 cycles. Each cDNA molecule received a tag from a template-switch adaptor that had 12 random nucleotides. In TCRdb, the 5' RACE reads were re-called with MiXCR into one record per CDR3 protein. The sample records around 1,800,000 distinct CDR3 sequences, approximately 40% being singletons. Germline CDR1 and CDR2: ENHRY and SYGVKD. This CDR3 is 17 amino acids long. V was pared by 0 bases and J by 4 bases, with 15 bases between. Every sample gave at least 5 micrograms of total RNA when it was extracted.

This receptor was obtained from a human donor in good health. Material for sequencing was blood. V gene TRBV10-3 combines with J gene TRBJ2-2; D may be TRBD2 (7 bases). CDR3 in DNA: TGTGCCATCAGTGAGTCCCGGGCGGGGGCGAGCACCGGGGAGCTGTTTTTT. As protein: CAISESRAGASTGELFF.